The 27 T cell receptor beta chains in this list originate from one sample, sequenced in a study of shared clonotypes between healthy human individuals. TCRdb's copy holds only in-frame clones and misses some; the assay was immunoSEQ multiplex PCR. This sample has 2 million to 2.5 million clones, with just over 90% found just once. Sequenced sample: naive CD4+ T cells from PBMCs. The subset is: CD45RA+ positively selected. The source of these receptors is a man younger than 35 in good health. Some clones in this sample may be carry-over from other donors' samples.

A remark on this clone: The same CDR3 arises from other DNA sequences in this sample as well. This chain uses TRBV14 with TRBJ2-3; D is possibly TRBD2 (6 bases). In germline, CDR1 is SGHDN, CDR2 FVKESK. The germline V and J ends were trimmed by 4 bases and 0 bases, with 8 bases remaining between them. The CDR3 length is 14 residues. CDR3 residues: CASSRGDSTDTQYF. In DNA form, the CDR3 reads TGTGCCAGCAGCCGCGGGGATAGCACAGATACGCAGTATTTT.

The CDR3 protein is CASSYRAQASNQPQHF. CDR3 DNA: TGTGCCAGCAGCTACAGGGCCCAGGCGAGCAATCAGCCCCAGCATTTT. The rearrangement uses TRBV2 and TRBJ1-5, with D possibly TRBD1 on 6 matching bases. Per germline, CDR1 SNHLY and CDR2 FYNNEI. V dropped 6 bases and J dropped 1 base, with 16 bases sitting between them. This CDR3 has 16 residues.

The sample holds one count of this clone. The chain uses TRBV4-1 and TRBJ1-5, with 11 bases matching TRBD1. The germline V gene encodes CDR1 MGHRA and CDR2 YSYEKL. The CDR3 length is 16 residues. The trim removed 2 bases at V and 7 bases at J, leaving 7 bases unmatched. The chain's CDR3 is CASSQPGQGARQPQHF. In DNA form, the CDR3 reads TGCGCCAGCAGCCAACCAGGACAGGGGGCGAGGCAGCCCCAGCATTTT.

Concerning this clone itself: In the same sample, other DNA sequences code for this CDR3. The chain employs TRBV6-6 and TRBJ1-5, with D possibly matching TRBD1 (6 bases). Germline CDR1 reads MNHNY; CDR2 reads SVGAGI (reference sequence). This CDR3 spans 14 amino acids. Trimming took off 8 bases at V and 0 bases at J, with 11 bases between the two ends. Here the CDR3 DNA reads TGTGCCAGCCGGGGAGGGGGTAGCAATCAGCCCCAGCATTTT. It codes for CASRGGGSNQPQHF.

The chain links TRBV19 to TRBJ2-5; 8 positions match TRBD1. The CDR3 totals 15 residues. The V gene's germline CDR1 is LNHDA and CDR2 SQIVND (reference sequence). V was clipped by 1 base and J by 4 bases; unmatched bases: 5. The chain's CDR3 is CASSIAGGSGETQYF. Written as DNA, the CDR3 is TGTGCCAGTAGTATAGCAGGGGGCAGCGGAGAGACCCAGTACTTC.

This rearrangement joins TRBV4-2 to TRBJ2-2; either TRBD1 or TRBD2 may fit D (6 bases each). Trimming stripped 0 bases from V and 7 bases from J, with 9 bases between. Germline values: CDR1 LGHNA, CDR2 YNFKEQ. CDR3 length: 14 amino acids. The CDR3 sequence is CASSQDRGDGELFF. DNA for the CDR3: TGTGCCAGCAGCCAAGATAGGGGGGACGGGGAGCTGTTTTTT.

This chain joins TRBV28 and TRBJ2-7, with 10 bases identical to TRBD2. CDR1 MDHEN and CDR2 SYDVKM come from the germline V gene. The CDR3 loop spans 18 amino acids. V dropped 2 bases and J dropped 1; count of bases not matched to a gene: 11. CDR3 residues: CASSLIFGLAVKSYEQYF. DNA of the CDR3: TGTGCCAGCAGTTTAATATTCGGACTAGCGGTCAAATCCTACGAGCAGTACTTC.

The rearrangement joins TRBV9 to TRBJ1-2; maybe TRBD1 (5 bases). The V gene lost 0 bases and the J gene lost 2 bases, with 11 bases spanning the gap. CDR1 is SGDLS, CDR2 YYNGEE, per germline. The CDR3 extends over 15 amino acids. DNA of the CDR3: TGTGCCAGCAGCGTAGCTGGGGCCGGAAACTATGGCTACACCTTC. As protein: CASSVAGAGNYGYTF.

The CDR3, as DNA: TGTGCCAGCAGACCCAACGGGGACGGGGAGTTCCAGCAGTATTTT. Translated: CASRPNGDGEFQQYF. This chain joins TRBV6-5 and TRBJ2-3, with D perhaps matching TRBD1 or TRBD2 (5 bases each). Germline V lookup: CDR1 MNHEY, CDR2 SVGAGI. V shed 6 bases and J shed 11 bases, with 24 bases lying between them. The length of the CDR3 is 15 residues.

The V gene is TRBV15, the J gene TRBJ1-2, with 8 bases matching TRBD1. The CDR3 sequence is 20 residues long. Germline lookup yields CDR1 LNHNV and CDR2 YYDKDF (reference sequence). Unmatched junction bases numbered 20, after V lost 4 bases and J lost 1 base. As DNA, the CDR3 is TGTGCCACCAGCAAGTCCCCCTCTACGGGACAGGACCTTTATAACTATGGCTACACCTTC. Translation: CATSKSPSTGQDLYNYGYTF.

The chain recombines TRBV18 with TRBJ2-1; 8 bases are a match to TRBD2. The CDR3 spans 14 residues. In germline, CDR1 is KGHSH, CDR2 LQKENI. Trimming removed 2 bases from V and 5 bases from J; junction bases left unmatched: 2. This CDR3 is CASSPGTRNNEQFF. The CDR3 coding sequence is TGTGCCAGCTCACCAGGGACTAGAAACAATGAGCAGTTCTTC. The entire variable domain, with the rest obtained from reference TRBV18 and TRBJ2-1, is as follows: NAGVMQNPRHLVRRRGQEARLRCSPMKGHSHVYWYRQLPEEGLKFMVYLQKENIIDESGMPKERFSAEFPKEGPSILRIQQVVRGDSAAYFCASSPGTRNNEQFFGPGTRLTVL.

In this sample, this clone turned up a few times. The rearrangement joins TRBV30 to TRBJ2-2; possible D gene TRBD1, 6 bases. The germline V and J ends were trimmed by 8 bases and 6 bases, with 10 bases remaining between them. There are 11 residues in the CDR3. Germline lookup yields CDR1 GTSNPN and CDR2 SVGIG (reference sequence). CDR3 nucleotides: TGTGCCAGACAGGAATCCGGGGAGCTGTTTTTT. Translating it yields CARQESGELFF.

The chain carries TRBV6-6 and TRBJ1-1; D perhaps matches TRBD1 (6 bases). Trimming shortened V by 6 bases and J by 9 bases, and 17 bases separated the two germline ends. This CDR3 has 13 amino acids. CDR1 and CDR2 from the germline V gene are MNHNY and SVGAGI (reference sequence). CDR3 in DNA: TGTGCCAGCAGCTATGGGGGGGGCAGTAAAGCTTTCTTT. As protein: CASSYGGGSKAFF.

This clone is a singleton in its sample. The CDR3 coding sequence is TGTGCCAGCAGGCCCTGGGGCCAGACCGCTTTCGAGCAGTACTTC. This codes for CASRPWGQTAFEQYF. The V and J genes are TRBV11-3 and TRBJ2-7, with D possibly matching TRBD1 (5 bases). This CDR3 is built from 15 residues. V lost 6 bases and J lost 6, with 21 bases in between. Germline V lookup: CDR1 SGHNT, CDR2 YENEEA.

CDR3 sequence reads: CAISEGVVGPKNIQYF. In nucleotides, the CDR3 is TGTGCCATCAGTGAGGGGGTTGTGGGTCCCAAAAACATTCAGTACTTC. The genes are TRBV10-3 and TRBJ2-4; D gene ambiguous. CDR1 and CDR2 (germline): ENHRY, SYGVKD. V was shortened by 2 bases and J by 2 bases, with 13 bases between the two germline ends. CDR3 length equals 16 residues.

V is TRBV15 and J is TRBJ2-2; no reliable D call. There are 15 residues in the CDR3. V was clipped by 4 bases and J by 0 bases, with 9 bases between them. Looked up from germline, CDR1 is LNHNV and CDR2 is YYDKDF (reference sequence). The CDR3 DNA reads TGTGCCACCAGCACTGGGCCACCGAACACCGGGGAGCTGTTTTTT. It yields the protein CATSTGPPNTGELFF.

CDR3 residues: CASSLSGPRVYEQYF. CDR3 sequence (DNA): TGTGCCAGCAGTTTATCCGGGCCCCGAGTCTACGAGCAGTACTTC. V gene TRBV28 combines with J gene TRBJ2-7, with unresolved D. The CDR3 consists of 15 residues. The germline gives CDR1 MDHEN, CDR2 SYDVKM. V gave up 1 base and J gave up 3 bases, with 13 bases separating them.

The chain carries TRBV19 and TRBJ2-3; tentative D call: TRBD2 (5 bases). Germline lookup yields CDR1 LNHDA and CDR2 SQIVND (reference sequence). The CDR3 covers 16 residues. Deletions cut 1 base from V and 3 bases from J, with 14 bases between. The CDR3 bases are TGTGCCAGTAGTATAGGCGCTAGCCTTTTGACAGATACGCAGTATTTT. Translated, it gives CASSIGASLLTDTQYF.

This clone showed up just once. CDR3 nucleotide sequence: TGTGCCAGCAGAACCGGGACAGAGGGGCCTTATAGCAATCAGCCCCAGCATTTT. Encoded protein: CASRTGTEGPYSNQPQHF. The gene calls are TRBV21-1 and TRBJ1-5; TRBD1 is taken as the D call from the table, unchecked against the DNA. TRBV21-1 is given as a pseudogene. There are 18 residues in the CDR3.

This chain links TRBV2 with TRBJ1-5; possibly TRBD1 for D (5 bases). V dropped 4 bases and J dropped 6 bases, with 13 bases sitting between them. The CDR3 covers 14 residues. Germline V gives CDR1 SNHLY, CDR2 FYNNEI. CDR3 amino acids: CASSAYGGSQPQHF. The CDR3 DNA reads TGTGCCAGCAGTGCGTACGGGGGGAGTCAGCCCCAGCATTTT.

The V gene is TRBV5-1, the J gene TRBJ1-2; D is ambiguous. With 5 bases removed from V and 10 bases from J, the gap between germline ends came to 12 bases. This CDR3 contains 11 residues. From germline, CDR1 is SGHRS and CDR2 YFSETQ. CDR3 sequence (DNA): TGCGCCAGCAGGGTCTGGAATGACTACACCTTC. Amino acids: CASRVWNDYTF.

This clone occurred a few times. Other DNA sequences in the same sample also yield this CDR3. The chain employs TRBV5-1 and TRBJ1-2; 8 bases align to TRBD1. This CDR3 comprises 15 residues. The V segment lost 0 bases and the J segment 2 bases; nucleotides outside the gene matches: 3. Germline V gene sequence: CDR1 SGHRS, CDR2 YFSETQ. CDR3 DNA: TGCGCCAGCAGCTTGGCAGGGGGCGGGAACTATGGCTACACCTTC. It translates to CASSLAGGGNYGYTF.

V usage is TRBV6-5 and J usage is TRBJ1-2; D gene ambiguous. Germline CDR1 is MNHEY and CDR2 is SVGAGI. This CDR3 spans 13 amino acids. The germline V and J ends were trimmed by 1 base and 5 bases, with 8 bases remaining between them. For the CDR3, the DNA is TGTGCCAGCAGTTACTGGTTGACATATGGCTACACCTTC. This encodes CASSYWLTYGYTF.

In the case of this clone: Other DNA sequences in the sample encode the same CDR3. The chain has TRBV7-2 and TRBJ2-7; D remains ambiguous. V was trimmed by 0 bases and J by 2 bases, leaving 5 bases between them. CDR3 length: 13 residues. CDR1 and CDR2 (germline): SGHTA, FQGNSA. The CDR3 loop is CASSLAGAYEQYF. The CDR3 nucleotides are TGTGCCAGCAGCTTAGCCGGAGCCTACGAGCAGTACTTC.

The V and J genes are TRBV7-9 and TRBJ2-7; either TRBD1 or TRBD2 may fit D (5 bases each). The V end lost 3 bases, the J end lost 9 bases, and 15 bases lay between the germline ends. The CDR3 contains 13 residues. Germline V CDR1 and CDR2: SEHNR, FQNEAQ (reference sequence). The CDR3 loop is CASSFEGPSGQYF. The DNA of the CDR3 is TGTGCCAGCAGCTTCGAGGGGCCCTCCGGGCAGTACTTC.

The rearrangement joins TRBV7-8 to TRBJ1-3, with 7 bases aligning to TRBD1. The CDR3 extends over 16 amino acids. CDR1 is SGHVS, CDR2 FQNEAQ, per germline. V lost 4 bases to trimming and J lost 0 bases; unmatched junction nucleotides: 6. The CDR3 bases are TGTGCCAGCAGCTACAGGGGAGCTCCCTCTGGAAACACCATATATTTT. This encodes CASSYRGAPSGNTIYF.

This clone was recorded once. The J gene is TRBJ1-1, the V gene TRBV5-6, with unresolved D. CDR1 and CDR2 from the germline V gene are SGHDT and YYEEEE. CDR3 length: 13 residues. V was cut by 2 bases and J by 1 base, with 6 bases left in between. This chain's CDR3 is CASSFSRNTEAFF. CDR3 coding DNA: TGTGCCAGCAGCTTTTCTCGGAACACTGAAGCTTTCTTT.